One and the same sample provided the 5 T cell receptor beta chains below, sequenced in a study of shared clonotypes between healthy human individuals. Sequenced by immunoSEQ multiplex PCR; TCRdb stores in-frame clones only, minus some. The data contain about 490,000 clones, roughly four fifths of them singletons. Input material: PBMCs. These receptors were taken from a woman aged 40 to 50 in good health. Some clones in this sample may be carry-over from other donors' samples.

The chain recombines TRBV27 with TRBJ2-2, with D possibly being TRBD1 or TRBD2 (5 bases each). This CDR3 has 16 residues. Per germline, CDR1 MNHEY and CDR2 SMNVEV (reference sequence). Trimming took off 2 bases at V and 4 bases at J, with 14 bases between the two ends. The CDR3 nucleotides read TGTGCCAGCAGTTTAGGGGACGGTTGGGGCACCGGGGAGCTGTTTTTT. Translating it yields CASSLGDGWGTGELFF.

The table lists this clone with a few counts. The V and J genes are TRBV7-3 and TRBJ2-7; D perhaps matches TRBD2 (6 bases). V was trimmed by 7 bases and J by 5 bases, leaving 27 bases between them. Germline values: CDR1 SGHTA, CDR2 FQGTGA. The CDR3 length is 17 residues. The CDR3 nucleotides are TGTGCCAGCATCCGGGAACGGAGGCGGGGACCCCGGGACGAGCAGTACTTC. This gives the protein CASIRERRRGPRDEQYF.

DNA of the CDR3: TGTGCCAGCAGAACGGGACTCAAAGAGAGGGAGCAGTACTTC. Amino acids: CASRTGLKEREQYF. The V gene is TRBV28, the J gene TRBJ2-7, with a possible D match to TRBD2 (6 bases). The CDR3 has 14 residues. The V end was cut by 6 bases, the J end by 7 bases, with 19 bases between. Germline lookup yields CDR1 MDHEN and CDR2 SYDVKM.

This clone has just a few counts. Different DNA sequences within this sample yield the same CDR3. The rearrangement joins TRBV7-2 to TRBJ2-2; 9 bases are shared with TRBD2. This CDR3 is built from 17 residues. CDR1 and CDR2 (germline): SGHTA, FQGNSA. Trimming took 1 base from V and 2 from J; bases not matched to a gene: 5. This CDR3 is CASSLGRGLANTGELFF. The CDR3 DNA reads TGTGCCAGCAGCTTAGGGCGGGGACTAGCAAACACCGGGGAGCTGTTTTTT. The full variable domain, completed using reference TRBV7-2 and TRBJ2-2, is GAGVSQSPSNKVTEKGKDVELRCDPISGHTALYWYRQSLGQGLEFLIYFQGNSAPDKSGLPSDRFSAERTGGSVSTLTIQRTQQEDSAVYLCASSLGRGLANTGELFFGEGSRLTVL.

This chain joins TRBV28 and TRBJ1-1, with 7 bases fitting TRBD1. Germline-derived CDR1 and CDR2 are MDHEN and SYDVKM. This CDR3 has 14 amino acids. Trimming took 4 bases from V and 2 from J; bases not matched to a gene: 4. The CDR3 nucleotides read TGTGCCAGCAGTTCGGACAGGTTAAACACTGAAGCTTTCTTT. Translation gives CASSSDRLNTEAFF.